The 4 T cell receptor beta chains given below trace back to one sample, sequenced in a study of T cell repertoires in cytomegalovirus infection. Their specific antigens are unknown. TCRdb redid the calling of the reads with MiXCR, one entry per CDR3 protein. The table has around 300,000 distinct CDR3 sequences, 22% seen once; the top ten hold about 20%. The specimen was cultured PBMCs, collected from culture after CMV antigen stimulation. These receptors were obtained from a human donor in good health (CMV status not recorded). Some clones in this sample may be carry-over from other donors' samples.

The chain combines TRBV20-1 with TRBJ2-7, with TRBD2 matching over 11 bases. The CDR3 is 14 amino acids. Germline V lookup: CDR1 DFQATT, CDR2 SNEGSKA (reference sequence). The V and J ends lost 5 bases and 0 bases, in that order; junction bases with no gene match: 3. CDR3: CSAETSGNSYEQYF. The DNA of the CDR3 is TGCAGTGCTGAGACTAGCGGGAACTCCTACGAGCAGTACTTC.

This clonotype has ten or more counts. The chain employs TRBV7-2 and TRBJ2-1; TRBD2 matches at 7 bases. With V trimmed by 1 base and J by 9 bases, 12 bases remained unmatched. CDR1 SGHTA and CDR2 FQGNSA come from the germline V gene. The CDR3 spans 16 residues. The CDR3 sequence: CASSLVSMAGVAEQFF. In DNA, the CDR3 is TGTGCCAGCAGCTTAGTATCTATGGCGGGAGTGGCTGAGCAGTTCTTC.

In its sample, this clonotype was seen many times. J is TRBJ2-7 and V is TRBV7-2; 7 positions agree with TRBD1. The trim removed 5 bases at V and 4 bases at J, leaving 8 bases unmatched. In germline, CDR1 is SGHTA, CDR2 FQGNSA. The CDR3 has 14 amino acids. DNA for the CDR3: TGTGCCAGCAGCCTTACAGGGGTCGGGTACGAGCAGTACTTC. Its translation: CASSLTGVGYEQYF.

The chain has TRBV7-9 and TRBJ2-1, with D perhaps TRBD2 (5 bases). Per the germline V gene, CDR1 is SEHNR and CDR2 is FQNEAQ (reference sequence). V lost 2 bases, J lost 12 bases, and 17 bases lay in between. The CDR3 sequence is 14 residues long. The CDR3 DNA reads TGTGCCAGCAGCTTAATAACCTCAAATGGGAGGCAGTTCTTC. Translating gives CASSLITSNGRQFF. Supplemented by reference TRBV7-9 and TRBJ2-1, the full variable domain reads DTGVSQNPRHKITKRGQNVTFRCDPISEHNRLYWYRQTLGQGPEFLTYFQNEAQLEKSRLLSDRFSAERPKGSFSTLEIQRTEQGDSAMYLCASSLITSNGRQFFGPGTRLTVL.